Presented here are 15 T cell receptor beta chains from one specimen sequenced in a study of technical replicates of blood from several donors. This table comes from immunoSEQ multiplex PCR, and its TCRdb copy is limited to in-frame clones, with some not included. The data show more than 10,000 clones, approximately 83% seen once. Sequenced input: PBMCs. Every receptor here comes from a human donor in good health.

In DNA form, the CDR3 reads TGTGCCAGCAGACCGGACTTCCGAACTGAAGCTTTCTTT. This sequence encodes CASRPDFRTEAFF. This sequence joins TRBV28 and TRBJ1-1; no clear D gene. The CDR3 is 13 residues long. V was shortened by 6 bases and J by 5 bases, with 13 bases between the two germline ends. Germline V gene sequence: CDR1 MDHEN, CDR2 SYDVKM.

The chain carries TRBV19 and TRBJ1-1; TRBD1 agrees at 8 bases. This CDR3 comprises 14 residues. V trimming: 6 bases; J trimming: 5 bases; junction bases outside the gene matches: 8. CDR1 is LNHDA, CDR2 SQIVND, per germline (reference sequence). The CDR3 DNA reads as TGTGCCAGTAGGGACAGGGTTGGCAGGACTGAAGCTTTCTTT. This translates into CASRDRVGRTEAFF.

This clone was seen a few times. J is TRBJ2-2 and V is TRBV6-5; tentatively, D is TRBD1 (6 bases). V was cut by 10 bases and J by 7 bases, with 22 bases left in between. The germline CDR1 and CDR2 sequences are MNHEY and SVGAGI. The CDR3 sequence is 15 residues long. In DNA form, the CDR3 reads TGTGCCACCGGACGCCCAGGGGTATTTGGCGGGGAGCTGTTTTTT. This codes for CATGRPGVFGGELFF.

This clone came up a few times. The chain employs TRBV5-1 and TRBJ1-5, with D perhaps TRBD1 (6 bases). The V end was cut by 5 bases, the J end by 1 base, with 13 bases between. This CDR3 spans 15 amino acids. CDR1 and CDR2 (germline): SGHRS, YFSETQ. This CDR3 is CASSFTGISNQPQHF. The CDR3 region has the DNA TGCGCCAGCAGTTTTACAGGGATCAGCAATCAGCCCCAGCATTTT.

CDR3 loop: CASSLSTDTQYF. CDR3 in DNA: TGTGCCAGTTCCCTAAGCACAGATACGCAGTATTTT. This sequence joins TRBV2 and TRBJ2-3; no firm D call. This CDR3 contains 12 residues. Trimming removed 9 bases from V and 0 bases from J, with 7 bases in between. Germline CDR1 and CDR2: SNHLY and FYNNEI. Complete variable domain (other parts from reference TRBV2 and TRBJ2-3): EPEVTQTPSHQVTQMGQEVILRCVPISNHLYFYWYRQILGQKVEFLVSFYNNEISEKSEIFDDQFSVERPDGSNFTLKIRSTKLEDSAMYFCASSLSTDTQYFGPGTRLTVL.

V is TRBV2 and J is TRBJ2-1; 11 bases map to TRBD2. Germline V lookup: CDR1 SNHLY, CDR2 FYNNEI. The CDR3 has 15 residues. Germline trimming cut 7 bases from V and 0 bases from J; bases unmatched to any gene: 2. The CDR3 loop reads CASTGTSGSYNEQFF. The CDR3 nucleotides are TGTGCCAGCACCGGGACTAGCGGCTCCTACAATGAGCAGTTCTTC.

The chain recombines TRBV5-1 with TRBJ1-4, with D maybe TRBD1 (6 bases). Looked up from germline, CDR1 is SGHRS and CDR2 is YFSETQ. Trimming removed 3 bases at V and 7 bases at J, with 16 bases between. This CDR3 contains 15 residues. The CDR3 sequence: CASSSSQGVREKLFF. The CDR3 nucleotides read TGCGCCAGCAGCTCATCACAGGGCGTTCGTGAAAAACTGTTTTTT.

Only one count was recorded for this clone. The V gene is TRBV11-2, the J gene TRBJ2-7; TRBD1 might be the D (6 bases). The CDR3 sequence is 15 residues long. Germline V lookup: CDR1 SGHAT, CDR2 FQNNGV. The germline V and J ends were trimmed by 3 bases and 0 bases, with 12 bases remaining between them. CDR3 region: CASSFVRGPSYEQYF. Here the CDR3 DNA reads TGTGCCAGCAGCTTTGTCAGGGGACCCTCCTACGAGCAGTACTTC.

This clone has just a few counts. V and J are TRBV2 and TRBJ2-1; 11 bases agree with TRBD2. The CDR3 has 13 amino acids. J gave up 9 bases and V 3 bases, and 1 base lay outside the gene matches. From germline, CDR1 is SNHLY and CDR2 FYNNEI. Here the CDR3 DNA reads TGTGCCAGCAGTGAGGGACTAGCGGTTGAGCAGTTCTTC. It yields the protein CASSEGLAVEQFF.

The chain is built from TRBV28 and TRBJ1-2; 8 bases agree with TRBD1. Germline V gene data show CDR1 as MDHEN and CDR2 as SYDVKM. The CDR3 totals 15 residues. The junction had 7 bases not matched to a gene; V was cut back by 3 bases and J by 4 bases. CDR3 sequence reads: CASSFMDRDVYGYTF. DNA for the CDR3: TGTGCCAGCAGTTTCATGGACAGGGACGTCTATGGCTACACCTTC.

The chain carries TRBV6-1 and TRBJ1-5; tentative D call: TRBD1 (6 bases). Germline loops: CDR1 MNHNS, CDR2 SASEGT. CDR3 length equals 16 residues. V shed 0 bases and J shed 6 bases, with 15 bases lying between them. The CDR3 DNA reads as TGTGCCAGCAGTGAAGCTGCCGGGGGGCAGGGTCAGCCCCAGCATTTT. It is translated as CASSEAAGGQGQPQHF.

The chain carries TRBV5-6 and TRBJ2-3; 7 bases are shared with TRBD1. V trimming: 1 base; J trimming: 0 bases; junction bases outside the gene matches: 11. CDR1 and CDR2 from the germline V gene are SGHDT and YYEEEE. CDR3 length equals 18 residues. The DNA of the CDR3 is TGTGCCAGCAGCTTGTTCCGACGACAGGGCGCAAGCACAGATACGCAGTATTTT. Amino acid sequence: CASSLFRRQGASTDTQYF.

This chain links TRBV19 with TRBJ2-1; D is undetermined. V shed 8 bases and J shed 10 bases, with 9 bases lying between them. The CDR3 is 10 amino acids. Germline CDR1 is LNHDA and CDR2 is SQIVND (reference sequence). DNA of the CDR3: TGTGCCAGTGCCCAGACAGAGCAGTTCTTC. Translation: CASAQTEQFF. The entire variable domain, with the rest obtained from reference TRBV19 and TRBJ2-1, is as follows: DGGITQSPKYLFRKEGQNVTLSCEQNLNHDAMYWYRQDPGQGLRLIYYSQIVNDFQKGDIAEGYSVSREKKESFPLTVTSAQKNPTAFYLCASAQTEQFFGPGTRLTVL.

This clone occurred once. The V and J genes are TRBV6-5 and TRBJ2-7; D may be TRBD1 (6 bases). V lost 0 bases and J 0 bases, leaving 12 bases between the germline ends. The germline V gene has CDR1 MNHEY and CDR2 SVGAGI. The CDR3 totals 16 residues. CDR3 DNA sequence: TGTGCCAGCAGTTACTCGATGACAGGAAGCTCCTACGAGCAGTACTTC. Translating it yields CASSYSMTGSSYEQYF.

This rearrangement joins TRBV7-9 to TRBJ2-5, with 7 bases that match TRBD1. CDR3 size: 14 residues. The trim removed 5 bases at V and 7 bases at J, leaving 10 bases unmatched. Germline CDR1 is SEHNR and CDR2 is FQNEAQ (reference sequence). The CDR3 here is CASSPQGNLGTQYF. CDR3 coding DNA: TGTGCCAGCAGCCCACAGGGGAATTTAGGGACCCAGTACTTC.